This T cell receptor (beta chain) was observed in a study of blood T cell repertoires in COVID-19. On the study more broadly: Sites across the United States, Italy and Spain contributed samples from acute and convalescent COVID-19. In each case, the material was cDNA or gDNA derived from T cells, B-cell-depleted T cells, or PBMCs.

Original analysis: How many nucleated cells were present was estimated from reference gene primer amplification. Here immunoSEQ multiplex PCR was the method, and the copy in TCRdb shows in-frame clones only, minus some. V, J and clone size were drawn from that table, and D and trimming were deduced from the DNA. The sample has under 200,000 clones, about 83% seen once. The V end was cut by 4 bases, the J end by 2 bases, with 17 bases between. Germline V gene lookup returns CDR1 SGHRS and CDR2 YFSETQ. This CDR3 has 16 residues. The V gene is TRBV5-1, the J gene TRBJ2-3; perhaps TRBD2 as D (6 bases). The sequenced sample was peripheral blood. This receptor was obtained from a man between 70 and 80 years old who had recovered from COVID-19. The CDR3 spells CASSPGVAGSTDTQYF. The CDR3 DNA reads TGCGCCAGCAGCCCGGGGGTCGCGGGATCCACAGATACGCAGTATTTT. The complete variable domain, with remaining parts taken from reference TRBV5-1 and TRBJ2-3, reads KAGVTQTPRYLIKTRGQQVTLSCSPISGHRSVSWYQQTPGQGLQFLFEYFSETQRNKGNFPGRFSGRQFSNSRSEMNVSTLELGDSALYLCASSPGVAGSTDTQYFGPGTRLTVL.